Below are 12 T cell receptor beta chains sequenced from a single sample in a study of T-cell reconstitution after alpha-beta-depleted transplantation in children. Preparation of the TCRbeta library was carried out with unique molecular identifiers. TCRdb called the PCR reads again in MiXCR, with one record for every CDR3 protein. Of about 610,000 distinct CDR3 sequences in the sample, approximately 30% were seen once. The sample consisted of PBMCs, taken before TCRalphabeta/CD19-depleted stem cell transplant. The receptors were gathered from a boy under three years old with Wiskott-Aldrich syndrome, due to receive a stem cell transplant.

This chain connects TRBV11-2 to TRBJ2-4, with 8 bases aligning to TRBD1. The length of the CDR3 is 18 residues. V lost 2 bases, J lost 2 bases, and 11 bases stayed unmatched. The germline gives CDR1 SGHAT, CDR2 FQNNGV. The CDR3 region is CASSLLSRAGGSKNIQYF. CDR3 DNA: TGTGCCAGCAGCTTATTGTCTAGGGCAGGGGGCTCCAAAAACATTCAGTACTTC.

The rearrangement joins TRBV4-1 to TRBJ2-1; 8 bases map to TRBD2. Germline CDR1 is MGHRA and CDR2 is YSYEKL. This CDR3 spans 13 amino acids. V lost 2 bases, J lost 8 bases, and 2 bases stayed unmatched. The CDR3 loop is CASSQTAGDEQFF. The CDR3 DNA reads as TGCGCCAGCAGCCAAACAGCGGGAGATGAGCAGTTCTTC.

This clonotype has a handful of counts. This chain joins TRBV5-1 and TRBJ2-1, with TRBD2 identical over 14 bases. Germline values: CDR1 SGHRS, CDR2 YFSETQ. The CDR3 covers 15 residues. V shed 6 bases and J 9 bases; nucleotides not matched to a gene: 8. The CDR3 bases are TGCGCCAGCACAAGGGGACTAGCGGGAGAGGGTGAGCAGTTCTTC. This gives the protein CASTRGLAGEGEQFF.

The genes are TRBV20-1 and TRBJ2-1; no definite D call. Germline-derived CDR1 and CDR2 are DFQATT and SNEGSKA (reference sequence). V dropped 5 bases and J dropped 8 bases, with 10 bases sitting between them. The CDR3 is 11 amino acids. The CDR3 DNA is TGCAGTGCTTCCTTAGGTGATGAGCAGTTCTTC. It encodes CSASLGDEQFF.

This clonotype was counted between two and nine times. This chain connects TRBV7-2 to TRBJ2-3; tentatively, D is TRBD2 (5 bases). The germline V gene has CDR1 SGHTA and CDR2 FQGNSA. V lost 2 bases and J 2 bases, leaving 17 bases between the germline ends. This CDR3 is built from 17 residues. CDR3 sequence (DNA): TGTGCCAGCAGCTTAAGGTCCGCGACTACCTACACAGATACGCAGTATTTT. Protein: CASSLRSATTYTDTQYF.

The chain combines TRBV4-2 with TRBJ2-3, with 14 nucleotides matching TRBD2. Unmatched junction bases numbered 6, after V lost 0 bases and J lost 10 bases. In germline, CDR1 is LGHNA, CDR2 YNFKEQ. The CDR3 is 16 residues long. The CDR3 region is CASSQDGTSGSNAQYF. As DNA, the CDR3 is TGTGCCAGCAGCCAAGACGGGACTAGCGGGAGCAACGCGCAGTATTTT.

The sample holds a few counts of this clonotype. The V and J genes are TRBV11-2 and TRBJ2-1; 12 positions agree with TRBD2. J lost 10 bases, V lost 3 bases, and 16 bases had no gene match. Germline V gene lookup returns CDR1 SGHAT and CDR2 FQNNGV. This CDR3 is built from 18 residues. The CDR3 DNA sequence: TGTGCCAGCAGCTTCGTTGGGCTAGCGGGAGGGGACATAAGAGAGCAGTTCTTC. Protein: CASSFVGLAGGDIREQFF.

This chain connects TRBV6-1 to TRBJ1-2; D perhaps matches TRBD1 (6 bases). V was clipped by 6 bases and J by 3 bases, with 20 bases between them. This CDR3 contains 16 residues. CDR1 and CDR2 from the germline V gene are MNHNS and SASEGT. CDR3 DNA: TGTGCCAGCAGCCGCTTACCGGACAGCCCAGACTATGGCTACACCTTC. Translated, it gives CASSRLPDSPDYGYTF.

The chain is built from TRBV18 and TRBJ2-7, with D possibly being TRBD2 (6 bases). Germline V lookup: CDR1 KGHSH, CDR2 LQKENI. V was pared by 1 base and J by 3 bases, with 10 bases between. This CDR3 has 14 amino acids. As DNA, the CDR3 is TGTGCCAGCTCACCACGGGCTAGCGTCTACGAGCAGTACTTC. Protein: CASSPRASVYEQYF. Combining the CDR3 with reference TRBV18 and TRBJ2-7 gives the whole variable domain NAGVMQNPRHLVRRRGQEARLRCSPMKGHSHVYWYRQLPEEGLKFMVYLQKENIIDESGMPKERFSAEFPKEGPSILRIQQVVRGDSAAYFCASSPRASVYEQYFGPGTRLTVT.

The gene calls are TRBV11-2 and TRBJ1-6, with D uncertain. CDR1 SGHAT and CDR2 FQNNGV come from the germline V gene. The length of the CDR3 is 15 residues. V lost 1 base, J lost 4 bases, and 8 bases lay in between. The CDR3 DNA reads TGTGCCAGCAGCTTAGTGTCAGAGTATAATTCACCCCTCCACTTT. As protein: CASSLVSEYNSPLHF.

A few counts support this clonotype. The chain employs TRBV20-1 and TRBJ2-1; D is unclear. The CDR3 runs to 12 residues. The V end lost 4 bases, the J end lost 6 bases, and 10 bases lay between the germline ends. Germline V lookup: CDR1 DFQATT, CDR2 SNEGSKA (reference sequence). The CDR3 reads CSAIPFGNEQFF. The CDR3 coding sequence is TGCAGTGCTATCCCCTTTGGCAATGAGCAGTTCTTC.

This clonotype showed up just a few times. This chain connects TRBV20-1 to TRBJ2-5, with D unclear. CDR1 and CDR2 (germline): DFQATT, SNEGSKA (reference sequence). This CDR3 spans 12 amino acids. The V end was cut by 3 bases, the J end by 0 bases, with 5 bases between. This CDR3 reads CSASSYQETQYF. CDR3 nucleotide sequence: TGCAGTGCTAGCTCGTACCAAGAGACCCAGTACTTC.